This entry lists 18 T cell receptor beta chains sequenced from one sample in a study of shared clonotypes between healthy human individuals. Sequenced by immunoSEQ multiplex PCR; TCRdb stores in-frame clones only, minus some. The table includes hundreds of thousands of clones, around 67% detected once. What was sequenced was memory CD4+ T cells sorted from blood. Documented subset: CD45RA-negative fraction. The receptors were sampled from a woman in her twenties or thirties in good health.

In DNA, the CDR3 is TGTGCCAGCCGGGACACGAGCAATCAGCCCCAGCATTTT. This gives the protein CASRDTSNQPQHF. The rearrangement joins TRBV2 to TRBJ1-5; tentatively, D is TRBD1 (6 bases). From germline, CDR1 is SNHLY and CDR2 FYNNEI. Trimming took 8 bases from V and 1 from J, leaving 9 bases between them. The CDR3 runs to 13 residues.

In regard to this clone: The sample contains more than one DNA sequence encoding this CDR3. V is TRBV2 and J is TRBJ2-5; D is ambiguous. The CDR3 is 12 amino acids. Germline assignment: CDR1 SNHLY and CDR2 FYNNEI. V was trimmed by 4 bases and J by 3 bases, leaving 6 bases between them. CDR3 sequence reads: CASSGQEETQYF. In DNA, the CDR3 is TGTGCCAGCAGTGGGCAGGAAGAGACCCAGTACTTC.

The CDR3 here is CASSLATAGGLNEQFF. Here the CDR3 DNA reads TGTGCCAGCAGCTTAGCCACAGCGGGAGGGCTCAATGAGCAGTTCTTC. J is TRBJ2-1 and V is TRBV7-8, with TRBD2 matching over 10 bases. V lost 0 bases, J lost 6 bases, and 5 bases stayed unmatched. The CDR3 sequence is 16 residues long. The germline CDR1 and CDR2 sequences are SGHVS and FQNEAQ.

The genes are TRBV2 and TRBJ2-2, with D perhaps matching TRBD2 (7 bases). Germline V gene sequence: CDR1 SNHLY, CDR2 FYNNEI. This CDR3 is built from 15 residues. V gave up 6 bases and J gave up 4 bases, with 15 bases separating them. CDR3 nucleotides: TGTGCCAGCAGACTACGGGGAGGGGGCACCGGGGAGCTGTTTTTT. This sequence encodes CASRLRGGGTGELFF.

J is TRBJ2-1 and V is TRBV5-1; the D is unclear. V gave up 0 bases and J gave up 0 bases, with 7 bases separating them. CDR1 SGHRS and CDR2 YFSETQ come from the germline V gene. This CDR3 spans 15 amino acids. The CDR3 DNA sequence: TGCGCCAGCAGCTTGGGGGTGAGCTCCTACAATGAGCAGTTCTTC. It yields the protein CASSLGVSSYNEQFF.

J is TRBJ2-6 and V is TRBV10-3; 9 nucleotides agree with TRBD1. J was trimmed by 0 bases and V by 10 bases; bases with no gene match: 10. In germline, CDR1 is ENHRY, CDR2 SYGVKD. CDR3 size: 17 residues. CDR3 DNA sequence: TGTGCCACCTTTCCCGGGACAGGGATCTCTGGGGCCAACGTCCTGACTTTC. The encoded protein is CATFPGTGISGANVLTF.

The V and J genes are TRBV7-9 and TRBJ1-3, with 8 bases that match TRBD1. Losses at the gene ends were 5 bases for V and 4 bases for J; bases not matched to a gene: 10. The CDR3 spans 16 residues. Germline V gene sequence: CDR1 SEHNR, CDR2 FQNEAQ (reference sequence). The CDR3 sequence is CASSDIGQGYGNTIYF. Here the CDR3 DNA reads TGTGCCAGCAGCGACATTGGACAGGGCTACGGAAACACCATATATTTT.

This clone was observed at least ten times. The chain joins TRBV5-4 to TRBJ2-1; the D is unclear. The CDR3 extends over 15 amino acids. Germline V lookup: CDR1 SGHNT, CDR2 YYREEE (reference sequence). V lost 5 bases to trimming and J lost 2 bases, with 14 bases between them. The chain's CDR3 is CASSFAWSTYNEQFF. The CDR3 DNA reads as TGTGCCAGCAGTTTCGCCTGGTCTACCTACAATGAGCAGTTCTTC.

The chain has TRBV27 and TRBJ2-5, with 7 nucleotides matching TRBD1. This CDR3 spans 15 amino acids. Germline CDR1 MNHEY, CDR2 SMNVEV (reference sequence). The V gene end was trimmed by 4 bases and the J gene end by 2 bases; junction bases not matched to a gene: 7. The CDR3 DNA reads TGTGCCAGCAGTTCGCGACAGGGAATACAAGAGACCCAGTACTTC. Translated: CASSSRQGIQETQYF.

This chain connects TRBV6-1 to TRBJ1-4, with D hard to call. The V end was cut by 3 bases, the J end by 6 bases, with 11 bases between. This CDR3 contains 14 residues. The V gene's germline CDR1 is MNHNS and CDR2 SASEGT. The CDR3 DNA sequence: TGTGCCAGCAGTGAGCGGGGAGGTGATGAAAAACTGTTTTTT. Translating it yields CASSERGGDEKLFF.

V usage is TRBV19 and J usage is TRBJ2-7; possible D gene TRBD1, 6 bases. The ends were cut back, 5 bases at V and 3 bases at J, with 17 bases in the middle. This CDR3 comprises 15 residues. Germline CDR1 and CDR2: LNHDA and SQIVND (reference sequence). CDR3 in amino acids: CASSLGATDVYEQYF. The CDR3, as DNA: TGTGCCAGTAGTCTGGGGGCGACGGACGTCTACGAGCAGTACTTC.

This clone was seen a handful of times. The V call is TRBV6-5, the J call TRBJ2-3; 9 positions agree with TRBD1. Germline values: CDR1 MNHEY, CDR2 SVGAGI. CDR3 length: 15 residues. J was trimmed by 3 bases and V by 2 bases; bases with no gene match: 3. The CDR3 spells CASSYADRGTDTQYF. The DNA of the CDR3 is TGTGCCAGCAGTTACGCGGACAGGGGTACAGATACGCAGTATTTT.

The rearrangement links TRBV7-7 to TRBJ1-5; D remains ambiguous. V was trimmed by 5 bases and J by 6 bases, leaving 11 bases between them. CDR3 length equals 13 residues. Germline V gives CDR1 SSHAT, CDR2 FNYEAQ (reference sequence). The CDR3 reads CASSPQPGQPQHF. DNA of the CDR3: TGTGCCAGCAGCCCTCAGCCGGGTCAGCCCCAGCATTTT.

This clone is a singleton in its sample. The chain employs TRBV6-5 and TRBJ2-5; TRBD1 agrees at 10 bases. The CDR3 runs 15 residues. The germline CDR1 and CDR2 sequences are MNHEY and SVGAGI. Losses at the gene ends were 5 bases for V and 4 bases for J; bases not matched to a gene: 7. CDR3 sequence reads: CASSRPGQGSETQYF. Written as DNA, the CDR3 is TGTGCCAGCAGTAGACCGGGACAGGGGTCAGAGACCCAGTACTTC.

A note on this clone: The same CDR3 is also encoded by other DNA sequences in this sample. The chain carries TRBV19 and TRBJ2-7; the match to TRBD1 covers 8 bases. V was pared by 5 bases and J by 2 bases, with 2 bases of the junction left unmatched. The CDR3 consists of 13 residues. The germline V gene has CDR1 LNHDA and CDR2 SQIVND (reference sequence). CDR3 sequence (DNA): TGTGCCAGTAGTCGGACAGGGACCTACGAGCAGTACTTC. Its translation is CASSRTGTYEQYF.

On this clone: It is likely a read error: a sequence one base away is far more abundant. V and J are TRBV11-2 and TRBJ2-3; no reliable D call. The CDR3 spans 12 residues. CDR1 is SGHAT and CDR2 is FQNNGV in the germline V gene. The V end lost 2 bases, the J end lost 2 bases, and 2 bases lay between the germline ends. Written as DNA, the CDR3 is TGTGCCAGCAGCTTATTCACAGATACGCAGTATTTT. Its translation is CASSLFTDTQYF.

V is TRBV27 and J is TRBJ2-7; D possibly corresponds to TRBD2 (5 bases). Trimming removed 7 bases at V and 6 bases at J, with 22 bases between. Germline values: CDR1 MNHEY, CDR2 SMNVEV (reference sequence). The CDR3 is 15 amino acids. Here the CDR3 DNA reads TGTGCCAGCACCTACAGTATGGCGGGTGTAAGCGAGCAGTACTTC. This translates into CASTYSMAGVSEQYF.

This clone has just a few counts. Other DNA sequences in the sample encode the same CDR3. The chain joins TRBV5-1 to TRBJ1-4; D unresolved. V lost 0 bases, J lost 8 bases, and 5 bases lay in between. CDR1 is SGHRS, CDR2 YFSETQ, per germline. The CDR3 is made up of 12 amino acids. CDR3: CASSLVGEKLFF. Written as DNA, the CDR3 is TGCGCCAGCAGCTTGGTCGGCGAAAAACTGTTTTTT.